This entry describes one T cell receptor beta chain. This specimen belongs to a study of OX40 agonist ivuxolimab in advanced cancers. Across the study: Of the participants, 35% to 50% had some prior anti-PD-1, anti-PD-L1 or anti-CTLA-4 therapy, which was allowed.

Measured with immunoSEQ multiplex PCR; TCRdb has only the in-frame clones, and not every one. The sample holds some 41,000 clones, roughly 90% seen once. The CDR3 totals 15 residues. CDR1 SNHLY and CDR2 FYNNEI come from the germline V gene. Trimming left V 1 base short and J 0 bases short, with 10 bases between. The V and J genes are TRBV2 and TRBJ2-7, with D perhaps matching TRBD2 (6 bases). Specimen: CD4+ or CD8+ T cells sorted from blood, collected in a trial of the OX40 agonist ivuxolimab. The receptor was derived from an adult with an advanced solid tumor such as melanoma, head and neck, liver or kidney cancer. CDR3 loop: CASSEGVGGSYEQYF. For the CDR3, the DNA is TGTGCCAGCAGTGAAGGGGTGGGAGGCTCCTACGAGCAGTACTTC. Variable domain in full (rest from reference TRBV2 and TRBJ2-7): EPEVTQTPSHQVTQMGQEVILRCVPISNHLYFYWYRQILGQKVEFLVSFYNNEISEKSEIFDDQFSVERPDGSNFTLKIRSTKLEDSAMYFCASSEGVGGSYEQYFGPGTRLTVT.